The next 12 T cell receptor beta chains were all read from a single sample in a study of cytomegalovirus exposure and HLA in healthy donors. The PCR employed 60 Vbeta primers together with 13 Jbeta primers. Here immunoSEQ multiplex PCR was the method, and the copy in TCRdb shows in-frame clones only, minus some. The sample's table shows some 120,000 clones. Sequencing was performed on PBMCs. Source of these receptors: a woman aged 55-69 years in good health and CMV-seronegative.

The CDR3 sequence is CASSQEVQIYNSPLHF. The CDR3 DNA reads TGCGCCAGCAGCCAAGAAGTACAGATTTATAATTCACCCCTCCACTTT. V usage is TRBV4-1 and J usage is TRBJ1-6; D ambiguous. Germline CDR1 and CDR2: MGHRA and YSYEKL. This CDR3 has 16 amino acids. Trimming pared 0 bases from V and 4 bases from J, leaving 10 bases between.

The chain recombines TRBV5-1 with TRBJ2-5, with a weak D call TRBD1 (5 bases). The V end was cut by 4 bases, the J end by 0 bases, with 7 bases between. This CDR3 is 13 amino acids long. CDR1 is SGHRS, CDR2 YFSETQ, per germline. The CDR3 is CASSGAYQETQYF. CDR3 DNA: TGCGCCAGCAGCGGGGCGTACCAAGAGACCCAGTACTTC.

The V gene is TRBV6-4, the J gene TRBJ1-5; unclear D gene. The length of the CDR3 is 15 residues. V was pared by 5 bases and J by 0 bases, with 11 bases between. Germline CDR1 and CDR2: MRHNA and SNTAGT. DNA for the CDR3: TGTGCCAGCAGTATTGCACAGTATAGCAATCAGCCCCAGCATTTT. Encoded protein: CASSIAQYSNQPQHF.

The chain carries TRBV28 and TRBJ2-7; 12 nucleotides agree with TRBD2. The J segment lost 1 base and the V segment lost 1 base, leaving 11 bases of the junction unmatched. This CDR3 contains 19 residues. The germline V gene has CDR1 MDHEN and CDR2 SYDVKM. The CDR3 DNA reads TGTGCCAGCAGTTTATCCGGGCTAGCGGGAGGGACGGCTTCCTACGAGCAGTACTTC. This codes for CASSLSGLAGGTASYEQYF.

The CDR3 DNA sequence: TGTGCCAGCAGCCATATCGGGATTGAGACCCAGTACTTC. This encodes CASSHIGIETQYF. The chain links TRBV7-9 to TRBJ2-5, with a tentative D call TRBD2 (5 bases). CDR3 size: 13 residues. Trimming cost V 5 bases and J 5 bases, with 12 bases left between them. Looked up from germline, CDR1 is SEHNR and CDR2 is FQNEAQ (reference sequence).

The CDR3: CASIPTGQHSNQPQHF. The CDR3 region has the DNA TGTGCCAGTATTCCCACGGGACAGCATAGCAATCAGCCCCAGCATTTT. The chain uses TRBV19 and TRBJ1-5, with TRBD1 matching over 7 bases. V shed 7 bases, J shed 0 bases, and the junction held 9 bases outside the gene matches. The germline gives CDR1 LNHDA, CDR2 SQIVND (reference sequence). This CDR3 contains 16 residues. Full variable domain (missing parts from reference TRBV19 and TRBJ1-5): DGGITQSPKYLFRKEGQNVTLSCEQNLNHDAMYWYRQDPGQGLRLIYYSQIVNDFQKGDIAEGYSVSREKKESFPLTVTSAQKNPTAFYLCASIPTGQHSNQPQHFGDGTRLSIL.

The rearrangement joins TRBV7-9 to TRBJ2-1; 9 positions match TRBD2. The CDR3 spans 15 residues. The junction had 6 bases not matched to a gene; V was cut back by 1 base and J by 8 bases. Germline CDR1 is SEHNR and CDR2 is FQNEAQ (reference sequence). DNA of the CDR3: TGTGCCAGCAGCTTAGGGCGGGGGGGCGTCTATGAGCAGTTCTTC. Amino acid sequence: CASSLGRGGVYEQFF. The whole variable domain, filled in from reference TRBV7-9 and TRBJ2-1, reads DTGVSQNPRHKITKRGQNVTFRCDPISEHNRLYWYRQTLGQGPEFLTYFQNEAQLEKSRLLSDRFSAERPKGSFSTLEIQRTEQGDSAMYLCASSLGRGGVYEQFFGPGTRLTVL.

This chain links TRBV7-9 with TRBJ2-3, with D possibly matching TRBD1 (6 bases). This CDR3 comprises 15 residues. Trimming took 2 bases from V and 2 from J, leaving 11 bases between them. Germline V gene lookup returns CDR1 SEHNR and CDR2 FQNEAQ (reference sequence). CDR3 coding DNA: TGTGCCAGCAGCTTATGGACAGAGAACACAGATACGCAGTATTTT. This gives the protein CASSLWTENTDTQYF.

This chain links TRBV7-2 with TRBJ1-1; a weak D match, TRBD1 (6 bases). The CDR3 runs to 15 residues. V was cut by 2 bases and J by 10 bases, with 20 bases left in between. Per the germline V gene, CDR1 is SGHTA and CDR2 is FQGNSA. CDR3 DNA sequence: TGTGCCAGCAGCTTAATTTCGGGGGGCGAGCGTAGAGCTTTCTTT. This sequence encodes CASSLISGGERRAFF.

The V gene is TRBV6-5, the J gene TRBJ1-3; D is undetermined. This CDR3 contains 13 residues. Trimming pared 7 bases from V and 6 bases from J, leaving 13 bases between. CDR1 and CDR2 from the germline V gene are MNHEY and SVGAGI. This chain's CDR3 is CASTKGGENTIYF. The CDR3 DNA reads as TGTGCCAGCACCAAGGGAGGAGAAAACACCATATATTTT.

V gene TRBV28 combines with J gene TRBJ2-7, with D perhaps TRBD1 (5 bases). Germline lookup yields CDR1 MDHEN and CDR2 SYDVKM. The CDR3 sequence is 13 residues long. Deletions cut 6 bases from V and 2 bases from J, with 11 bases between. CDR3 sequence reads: CASRAQGPYEQYF. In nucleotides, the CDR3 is TGTGCCAGCAGGGCGCAGGGCCCCTACGAGCAGTACTTC. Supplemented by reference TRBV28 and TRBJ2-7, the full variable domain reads DVKVTQSSRYLVKRTGEKVFLECVQDMDHENMFWYRQDPGLGLRLIYFSYDVKMKEKGDIPEGYSVSREKKERFSLILESASTNQTSMYLCASRAQGPYEQYFGPGTRLTVT.

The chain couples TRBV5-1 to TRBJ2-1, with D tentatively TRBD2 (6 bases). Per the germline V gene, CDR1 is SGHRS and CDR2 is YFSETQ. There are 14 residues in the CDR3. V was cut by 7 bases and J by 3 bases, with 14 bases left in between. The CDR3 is CASFAGTLYNEQFF. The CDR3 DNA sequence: TGCGCCAGCTTCGCCGGGACTCTCTACAATGAGCAGTTCTTC.